This T cell receptor (beta chain) stems from a study of Graves' ophthalmopathy and Graves' hyperthyroidism. Cases classed as stable hyperthyroidism had no ophthalmopathy within 18 months of follow-up. CDR1 and CDR2 from the germline V gene are SGHVS and FQNEAQ. Trimming pared 2 bases from V and 6 bases from J, leaving 13 bases between. This CDR3 contains 15 residues. RNA transcripts yielded amplified TCR beta CDR3 regions. HTBI primers were used in a first-round RT-PCR, which preceded a second-round multiplex PCR. A single record per CDR3 protein comes from TCRdb applying MiXCR to the multiplex PCR reads. The repertoire holds hundreds of thousands of distinct CDR3 sequences, with 22% as singletons. General study findings and limits: In blood, most expanded thyroid clonotypes above 0.001 frequency were also detected. Forecasting of ophthalmopathy progression by the model achieved 70.59% sensitivity and roughly 78% specificity.

A remark on this clonotype: Antigen unknown.

The chain joins TRBV7-8 to TRBJ2-2; D gene ambiguous. This TCR was sampled from a woman aged 18-29 years with stable Graves' hyperthyroidism. Some clones in this sample may be carry-over from other donors' samples. The sequencing sample was made of peripheral blood. This CDR3 is CASSLKRVVAGELFF. The CDR3 DNA reads TGTGCCAGCAGCTTAAAAAGGGTGGTCGCCGGGGAGCTGTTTTTT.